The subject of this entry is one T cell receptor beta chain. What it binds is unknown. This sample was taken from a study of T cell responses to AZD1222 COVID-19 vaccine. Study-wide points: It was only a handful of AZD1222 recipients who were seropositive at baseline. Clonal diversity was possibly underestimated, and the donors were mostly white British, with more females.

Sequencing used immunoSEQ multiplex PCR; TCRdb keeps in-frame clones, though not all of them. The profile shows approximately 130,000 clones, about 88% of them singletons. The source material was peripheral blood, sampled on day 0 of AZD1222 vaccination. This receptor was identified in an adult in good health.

The CDR3 loop is CASSLGIGELFF. The CDR3 region has the DNA TGTGCCAGCAGCTTGGGGATCGGGGAGCTGTTTTTT. This chain joins TRBV5-4 and TRBJ2-2; D uncertain. The CDR3 loop spans 12 amino acids. The V gene lost 0 bases and the J gene lost 7 bases, with 4 bases spanning the gap. The V gene's germline CDR1 is SGHNT and CDR2 YYREEE (reference sequence).